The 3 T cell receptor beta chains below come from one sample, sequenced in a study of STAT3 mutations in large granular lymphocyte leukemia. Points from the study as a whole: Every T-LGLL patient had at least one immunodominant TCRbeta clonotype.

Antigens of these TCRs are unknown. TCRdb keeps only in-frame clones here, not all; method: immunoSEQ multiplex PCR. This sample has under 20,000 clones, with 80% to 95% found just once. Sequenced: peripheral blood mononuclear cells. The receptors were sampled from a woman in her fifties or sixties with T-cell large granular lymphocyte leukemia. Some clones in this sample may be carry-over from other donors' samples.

In DNA form, the CDR3 reads TGTGCCAGCAGCTTAGAAGCAAGAGGGATCGGCTATGGCTACACCTTC. Translated, it gives CASSLEARGIGYGYTF. This sequence joins TRBV7-2 and TRBJ1-2; D unclear. The V gene's germline CDR1 is SGHTA and CDR2 FQGNSA. This CDR3 is 16 amino acids long. The V end lost 1 base, the J end lost 4 bases, and 16 bases lay between the germline ends.

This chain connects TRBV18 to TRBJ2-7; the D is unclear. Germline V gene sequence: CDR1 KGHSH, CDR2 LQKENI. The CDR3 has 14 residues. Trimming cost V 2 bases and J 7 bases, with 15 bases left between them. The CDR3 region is CASSPTGNRREQYF. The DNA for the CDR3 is TGTGCCAGCTCACCAACCGGCAACAGACGGGAGCAGTACTTC.

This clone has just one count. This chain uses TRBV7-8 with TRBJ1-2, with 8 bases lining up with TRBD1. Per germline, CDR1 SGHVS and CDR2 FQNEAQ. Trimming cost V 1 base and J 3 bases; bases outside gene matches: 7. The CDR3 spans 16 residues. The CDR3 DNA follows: TGTGCCAGCAGCTTAGGGCTAACAGGGGGTGACTATGGCTACACCTTC. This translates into CASSLGLTGGDYGYTF.